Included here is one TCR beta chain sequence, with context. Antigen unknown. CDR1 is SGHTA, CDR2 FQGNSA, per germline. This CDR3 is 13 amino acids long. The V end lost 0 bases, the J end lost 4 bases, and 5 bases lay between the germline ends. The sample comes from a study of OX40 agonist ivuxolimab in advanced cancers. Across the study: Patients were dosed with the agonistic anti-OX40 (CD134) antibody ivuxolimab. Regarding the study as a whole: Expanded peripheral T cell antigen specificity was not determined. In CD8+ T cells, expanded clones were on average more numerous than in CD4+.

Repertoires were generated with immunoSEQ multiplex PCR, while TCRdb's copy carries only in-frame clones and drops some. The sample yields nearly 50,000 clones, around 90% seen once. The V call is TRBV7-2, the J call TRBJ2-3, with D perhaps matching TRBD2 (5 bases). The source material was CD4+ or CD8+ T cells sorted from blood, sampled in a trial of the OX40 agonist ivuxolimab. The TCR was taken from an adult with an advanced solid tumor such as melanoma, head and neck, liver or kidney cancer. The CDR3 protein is CASSLAGADTQYF. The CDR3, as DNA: TGTGCCAGCAGCTTAGCGGGAGCAGATACGCAGTATTTT.